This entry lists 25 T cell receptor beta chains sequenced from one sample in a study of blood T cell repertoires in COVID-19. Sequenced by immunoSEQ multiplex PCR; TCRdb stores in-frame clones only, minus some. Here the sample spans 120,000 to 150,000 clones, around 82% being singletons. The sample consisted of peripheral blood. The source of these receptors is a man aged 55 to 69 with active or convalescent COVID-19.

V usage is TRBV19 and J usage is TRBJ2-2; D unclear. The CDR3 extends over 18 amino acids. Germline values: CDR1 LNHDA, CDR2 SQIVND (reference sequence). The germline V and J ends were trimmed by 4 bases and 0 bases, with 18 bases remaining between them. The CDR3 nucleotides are TGTGCCAGTAGTACCGCGGCCGCGCATCTCGCGAACACCGGGGAGCTGTTTTTT. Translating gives CASSTAAAHLANTGELFF. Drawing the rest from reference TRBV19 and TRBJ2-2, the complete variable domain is DGGITQSPKYLFRKEGQNVTLSCEQNLNHDAMYWYRQDPGQGLRLIYYSQIVNDFQKGDIAEGYSVSREKKESFPLTVTSAQKNPTAFYLCASSTAAAHLANTGELFFGEGSRLTVL.

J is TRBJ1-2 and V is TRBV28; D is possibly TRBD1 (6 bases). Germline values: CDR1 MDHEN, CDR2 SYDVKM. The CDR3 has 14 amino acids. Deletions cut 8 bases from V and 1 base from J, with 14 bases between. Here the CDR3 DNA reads TGTGCCAGCTTGGGGGCAGGGAGTAACTATGGCTACACCTTC. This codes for CASLGAGSNYGYTF.

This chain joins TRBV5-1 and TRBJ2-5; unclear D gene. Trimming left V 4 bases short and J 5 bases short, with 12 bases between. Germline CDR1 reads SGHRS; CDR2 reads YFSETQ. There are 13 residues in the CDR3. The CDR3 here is CASSPYGAETQYF. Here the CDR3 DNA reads TGCGCCAGCAGCCCCTATGGAGCCGAGACCCAGTACTTC.

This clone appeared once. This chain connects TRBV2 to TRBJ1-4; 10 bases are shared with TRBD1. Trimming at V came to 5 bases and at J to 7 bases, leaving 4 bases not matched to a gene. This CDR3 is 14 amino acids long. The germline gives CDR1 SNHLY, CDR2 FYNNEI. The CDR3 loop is CASSRQGAGEKLFF. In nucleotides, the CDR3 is TGTGCCAGCAGTAGACAGGGGGCAGGTGAAAAACTGTTTTTT.

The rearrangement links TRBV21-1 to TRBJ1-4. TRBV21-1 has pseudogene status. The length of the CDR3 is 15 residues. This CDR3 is CASSKEGPEGEKLFF. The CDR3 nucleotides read TGTGCCAGCAGCAAAGAGGGTCCCGAGGGTGAAAAACTGTTTTTT.

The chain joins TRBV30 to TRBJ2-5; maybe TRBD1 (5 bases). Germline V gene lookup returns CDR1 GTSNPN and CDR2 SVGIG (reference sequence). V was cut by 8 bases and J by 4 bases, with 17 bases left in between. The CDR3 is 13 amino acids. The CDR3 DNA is TGTGCCGGCAGGGTTTCGGTTGGAGAGACCCAGTACTTC. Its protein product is CAGRVSVGETQYF.

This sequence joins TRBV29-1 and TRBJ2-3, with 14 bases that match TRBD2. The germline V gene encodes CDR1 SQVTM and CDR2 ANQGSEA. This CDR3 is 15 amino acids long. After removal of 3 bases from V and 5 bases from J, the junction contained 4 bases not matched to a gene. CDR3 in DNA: TGCAGCGTTGAGGGGGGGACTAGCGGGAGAGATACGCAGTATTTT. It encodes CSVEGGTSGRDTQYF.

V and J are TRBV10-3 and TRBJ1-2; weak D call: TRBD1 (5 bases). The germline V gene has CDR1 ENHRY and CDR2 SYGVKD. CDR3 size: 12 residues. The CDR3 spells CAFETVDYGYTF. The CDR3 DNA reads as TGTGCTTTCGAGACAGTAGACTATGGCTACACCTTC.

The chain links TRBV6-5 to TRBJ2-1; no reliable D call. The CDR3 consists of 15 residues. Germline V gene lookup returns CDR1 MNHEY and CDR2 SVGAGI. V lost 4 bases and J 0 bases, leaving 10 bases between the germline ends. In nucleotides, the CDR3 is TGTGCCAGCAGTTTTACACACCCCTCCTACAATGAGCAGTTCTTC. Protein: CASSFTHPSYNEQFF.

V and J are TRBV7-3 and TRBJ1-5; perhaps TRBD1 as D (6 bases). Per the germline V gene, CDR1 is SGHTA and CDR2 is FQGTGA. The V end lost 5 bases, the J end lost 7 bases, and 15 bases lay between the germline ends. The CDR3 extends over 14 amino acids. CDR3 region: CASSPRGGEQPQHF. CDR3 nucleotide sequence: TGTGCCAGCAGCCCCAGGGGTGGGGAACAGCCCCAGCATTTT.

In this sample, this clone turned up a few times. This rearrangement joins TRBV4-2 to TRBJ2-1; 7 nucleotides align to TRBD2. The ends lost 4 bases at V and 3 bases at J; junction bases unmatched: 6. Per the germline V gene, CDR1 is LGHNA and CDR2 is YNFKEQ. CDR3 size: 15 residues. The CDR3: CASSRVGEGYNEQFF. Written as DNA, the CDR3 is TGTGCCAGCAGCCGGGTGGGGGAGGGCTACAATGAGCAGTTCTTC.

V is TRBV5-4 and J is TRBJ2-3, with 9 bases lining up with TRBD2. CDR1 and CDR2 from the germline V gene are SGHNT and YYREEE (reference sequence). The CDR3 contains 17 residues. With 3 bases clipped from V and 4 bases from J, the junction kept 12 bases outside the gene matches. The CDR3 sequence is CASSSPTRGRDADTQYF. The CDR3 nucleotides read TGTGCCAGCAGCTCTCCCACGCGCGGGAGGGATGCAGATACGCAGTATTTT. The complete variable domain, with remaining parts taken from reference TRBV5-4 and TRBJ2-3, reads ETGVTQSPTHLIKTRGQQVTLRCSSQSGHNTVSWYQQALGQGPQFIFQYYREEENGRGNFPPRFSGLQFPNYSSELNVNALELDDSALYLCASSSPTRGRDADTQYFGPGTRLTVL.

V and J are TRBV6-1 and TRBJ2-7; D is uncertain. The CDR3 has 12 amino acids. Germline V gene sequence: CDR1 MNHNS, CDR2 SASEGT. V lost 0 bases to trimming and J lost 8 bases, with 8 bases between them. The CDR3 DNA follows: TGTGCCAGCAGTGAAGCCCGAGTTCAGCAGTACTTC. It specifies CASSEARVQQYF.

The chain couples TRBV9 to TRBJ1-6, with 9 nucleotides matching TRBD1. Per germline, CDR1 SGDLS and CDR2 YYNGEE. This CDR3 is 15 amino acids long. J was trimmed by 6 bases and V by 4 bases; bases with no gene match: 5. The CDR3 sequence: CASSLGTGTNSPLHF. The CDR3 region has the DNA TGTGCCAGCAGCCTAGGGACAGGGACTAATTCACCCCTCCACTTT.

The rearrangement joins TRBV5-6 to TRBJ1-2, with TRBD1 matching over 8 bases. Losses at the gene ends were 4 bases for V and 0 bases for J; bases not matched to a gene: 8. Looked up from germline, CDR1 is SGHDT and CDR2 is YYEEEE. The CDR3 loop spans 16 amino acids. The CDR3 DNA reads TGTGCCAGCAGCCATGGACAGGGCCGGCCTAACTATGGCTACACCTTC. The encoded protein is CASSHGQGRPNYGYTF. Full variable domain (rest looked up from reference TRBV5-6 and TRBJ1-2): DAGVTQSPTHLIKTRGQQVTLRCSPKSGHDTVSWYQQALGQGPQFIFQYYEEEERQRGNFPDRFSGHQFPNYSSELNVNALLLGDSALYLCASSHGQGRPNYGYTFGSGTRLTVV.

The CDR3 here is CASSFQGANQPQHF. The CDR3 bases are TGTGCCAGCAGTTTTCAGGGGGCAAATCAGCCCCAGCATTTT. This rearrangement joins TRBV6-5 to TRBJ1-5; 8 nucleotides line up with TRBD1. CDR1 is MNHEY and CDR2 is SVGAGI in the germline V gene. The CDR3 sequence is 14 residues long. V was clipped by 4 bases and J by 4 bases; unmatched bases: 3.

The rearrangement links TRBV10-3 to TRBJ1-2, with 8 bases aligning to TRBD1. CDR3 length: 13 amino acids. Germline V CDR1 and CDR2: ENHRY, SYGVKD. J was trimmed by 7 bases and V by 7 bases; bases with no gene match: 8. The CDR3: CAINGQGLVGYTF. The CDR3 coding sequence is TGTGCCATCAACGGACAGGGATTAGTTGGCTACACCTTC.

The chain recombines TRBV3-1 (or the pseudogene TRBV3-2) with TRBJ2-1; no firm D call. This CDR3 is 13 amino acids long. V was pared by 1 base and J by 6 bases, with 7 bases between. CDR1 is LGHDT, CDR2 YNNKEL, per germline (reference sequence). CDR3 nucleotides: TGTGCCAGCAGCCAAGTGTCGTTCAATGAGCAGTTCTTC. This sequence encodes CASSQVSFNEQFF.

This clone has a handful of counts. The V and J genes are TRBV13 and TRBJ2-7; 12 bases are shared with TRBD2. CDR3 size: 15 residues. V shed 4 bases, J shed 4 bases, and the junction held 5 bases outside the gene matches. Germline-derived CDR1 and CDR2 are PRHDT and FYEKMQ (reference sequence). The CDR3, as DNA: TGTGCCAGCAGCTCTGGACTAGCGGGACAATACGAGCAGTACTTC. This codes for CASSSGLAGQYEQYF.

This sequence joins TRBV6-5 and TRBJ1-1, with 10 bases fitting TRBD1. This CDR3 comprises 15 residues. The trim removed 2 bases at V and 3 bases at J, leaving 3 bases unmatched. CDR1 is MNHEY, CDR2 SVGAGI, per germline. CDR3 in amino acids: CASSYPDRGDTEAFF. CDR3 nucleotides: TGTGCCAGCAGTTACCCGGACAGGGGGGACACTGAAGCTTTCTTT.

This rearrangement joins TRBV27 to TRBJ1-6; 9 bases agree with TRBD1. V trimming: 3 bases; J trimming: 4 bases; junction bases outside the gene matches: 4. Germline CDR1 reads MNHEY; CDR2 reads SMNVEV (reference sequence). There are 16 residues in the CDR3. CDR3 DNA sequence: TGTGCCAGCAGTTTGCGGACAGGGGTATATAATTCACCCCTCCACTTT. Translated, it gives CASSLRTGVYNSPLHF.

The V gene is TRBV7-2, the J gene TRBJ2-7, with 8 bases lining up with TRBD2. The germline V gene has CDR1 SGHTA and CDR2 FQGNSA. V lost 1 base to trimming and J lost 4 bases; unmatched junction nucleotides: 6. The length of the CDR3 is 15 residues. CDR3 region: CASSLESQRGYEQYF. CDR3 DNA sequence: TGTGCCAGCAGCTTAGAGTCCCAGCGGGGGTACGAGCAGTACTTC.

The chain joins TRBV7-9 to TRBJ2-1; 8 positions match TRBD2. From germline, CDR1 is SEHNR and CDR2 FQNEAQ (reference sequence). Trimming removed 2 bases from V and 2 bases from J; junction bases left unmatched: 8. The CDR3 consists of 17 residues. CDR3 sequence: CASSLSRGLVAYNEQFF. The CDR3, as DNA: TGTGCCAGCAGCTTAAGCCGGGGACTAGTAGCCTACAATGAGCAGTTCTTC.

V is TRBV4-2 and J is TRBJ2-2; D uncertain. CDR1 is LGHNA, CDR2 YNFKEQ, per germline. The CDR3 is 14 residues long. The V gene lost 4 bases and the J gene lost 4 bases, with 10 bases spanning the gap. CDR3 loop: CASSPSGFTGELFF. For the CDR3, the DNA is TGTGCCAGCAGCCCCTCGGGTTTCACCGGGGAGCTGTTTTTT.

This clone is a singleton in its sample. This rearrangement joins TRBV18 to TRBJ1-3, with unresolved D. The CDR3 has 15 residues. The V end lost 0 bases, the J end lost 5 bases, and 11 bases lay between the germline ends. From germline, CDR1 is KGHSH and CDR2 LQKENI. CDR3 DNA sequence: TGTGCCAGCTCACCACCCGGAGCGGGTAGAAACACCATATATTTT. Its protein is CASSPPGAGRNTIYF.